The 5 T cell receptor beta chains listed next were all sequenced from one sample in a study of blood T cell repertoires in COVID-19. TCRdb's copy holds only in-frame clones and misses some; the assay was immunoSEQ multiplex PCR. The sample yields about 370,000 clones, about 87% seen once. What was sequenced was peripheral blood. The receptor set was obtained from a woman between 25 and 40 years old with COVID-19, enrolled during active disease.

This chain links TRBV6-1 with TRBJ2-7; TRBD2 matches 12 bases. The CDR3 consists of 15 residues. The germline gives CDR1 MNHNS, CDR2 SASEGT. V lost 2 bases, J lost 5 bases, and 4 bases stayed unmatched. DNA of the CDR3: TGTGCCAGCAGTGAAAGGACTAGCGGGATTAACGAGCAGTACTTC. Its protein is CASSERTSGINEQYF.

The rearrangement uses TRBV25-1 and TRBJ1-3; D gene ambiguous. Germline lookup yields CDR1 MGHDK and CDR2 SYGVNS. V lost 6 bases and J lost 5, with 11 bases in between. The CDR3 runs 13 residues. The CDR3 protein is CASSTTRRNTIYF. The CDR3 DNA reads as TGTGCCAGCAGCACTACGAGACGAAACACCATATATTTT.

The CDR3 DNA follows: TGCGCCAGCAGTGACTCCCTGCGGGATACGCAGTATTTT. As protein: CASSDSLRDTQYF. The J gene is TRBJ2-3, the V gene TRBV10-1; D not resolved. Per germline, CDR1 WNHNN and CDR2 SYGVQD (reference sequence). CDR3 size: 13 residues. V was pared by 3 bases and J by 6 bases, with 10 bases between.

A single count supports this clone. The V gene is TRBV6-6, the J gene TRBJ1-1; D unclear. The CDR3 runs 13 residues. Germline loops: CDR1 MNHNY, CDR2 SVGAGI (reference sequence). Trimming pared 2 bases from V and 11 bases from J, leaving 15 bases between. The CDR3 bases are TGTGCCAGCAGTTACGACACCCGGGGATTGGCTTTCTTT. Translation gives CASSYDTRGLAFF.

The chain recombines TRBV30 with TRBJ2-7, with D unresolved. Trimming cost V 2 bases and J 3 bases, with 5 bases left between them. This CDR3 is built from 11 residues. Germline V lookup: CDR1 GTSNPN, CDR2 SVGIG (reference sequence). CDR3 nucleotide sequence: TGTGCCTGGAGTATAAACTACGAGCAGTACTTC. Translation: CAWSINYEQYF.